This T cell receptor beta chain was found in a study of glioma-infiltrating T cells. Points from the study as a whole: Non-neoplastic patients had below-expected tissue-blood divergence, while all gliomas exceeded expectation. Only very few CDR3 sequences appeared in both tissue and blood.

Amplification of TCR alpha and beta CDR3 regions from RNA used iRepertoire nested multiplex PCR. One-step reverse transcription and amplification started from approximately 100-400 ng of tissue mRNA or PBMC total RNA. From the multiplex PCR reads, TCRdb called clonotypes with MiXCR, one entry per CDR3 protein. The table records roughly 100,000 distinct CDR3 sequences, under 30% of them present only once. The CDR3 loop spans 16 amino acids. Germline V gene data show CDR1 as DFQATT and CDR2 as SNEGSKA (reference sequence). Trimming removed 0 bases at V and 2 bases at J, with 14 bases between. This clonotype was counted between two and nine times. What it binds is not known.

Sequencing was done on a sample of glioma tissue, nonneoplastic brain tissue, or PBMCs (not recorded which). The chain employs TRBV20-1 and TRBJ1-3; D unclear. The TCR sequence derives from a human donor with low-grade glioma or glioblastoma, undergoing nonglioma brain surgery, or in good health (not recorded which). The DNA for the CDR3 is TGCAGTGCTAGAGAGGCCCCGGTAGGCCCTGGAAACACCATATATTTT. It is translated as CSAREAPVGPGNTIYF.